This entry lists 23 T cell receptor beta chains sequenced from one sample in a study of cytomegalovirus exposure and HLA in healthy donors. The protocol was immunoSEQ multiplex PCR, while the TCRdb copy is restricted to in-frame clones and leaves out a portion. The profile covers about 140,000 clones, with about 83% appearing a single time and over 1.3% taken by the ten largest. The material sequenced was PBMCs. These receptors all come from a woman between 25 and 40 years old in good health and CMV-seronegative.

V and J are TRBV30 and TRBJ2-5, with 7 bases fitting TRBD1. The germline CDR1 and CDR2 sequences are GTSNPN and SVGIG (reference sequence). The CDR3 runs 13 residues. V lost 1 base to trimming and J lost 5 bases; unmatched junction nucleotides: 4. The CDR3 DNA reads as TGTGCCTGGAGTGGGGACAGCGAGGAGACCCAGTACTTC. Protein: CAWSGDSEETQYF. Combining the CDR3 with reference TRBV30 and TRBJ2-5 gives the whole variable domain SQTIHQWPATLVQPVGSPLSLECTVEGTSNPNLYWYRQAAGRGLQLLFYSVGIGQISSEVPQNLSASRPQDRQFILSSKKLLLSDSGFYLCAWSGDSEETQYFGPGTRLLVL.

The V call is TRBV6-6, the J call TRBJ1-5; 7 bases are shared with TRBD1. This CDR3 region has 13 residues. Germline CDR1 reads MNHNY; CDR2 reads SVGAGI (reference sequence). The J segment lost 4 bases and the V segment lost 7 bases, leaving 4 bases of the junction unmatched. CDR3 in DNA: TGTGCCAGCACCGGACAGGAGAATCAGCCCCAGCATTTT. This translates into CASTGQENQPQHF.

This clone is a singleton in its sample. This CDR3 is CAWSKRDSYNSPLHF. As DNA, the CDR3 is TGTGCCTGGAGTAAACGTGACAGTTATAATTCACCCCTCCACTTT. The chain is built from TRBV30 and TRBJ1-6; weak D call: TRBD1 (5 bases). V gave up 2 bases and J gave up 4 bases, with 12 bases separating them. CDR3 length: 15 amino acids. From germline, CDR1 is GTSNPN and CDR2 SVGIG (reference sequence).

This clone was observed once. The rearrangement joins TRBV5-1 to TRBJ1-4; TRBD1 matches at 8 bases. Germline-derived CDR1 and CDR2 are SGHRS and YFSETQ. The CDR3 is made up of 13 amino acids. Germline trimming cut 4 bases from V and 8 bases from J; bases unmatched to any gene: 4. CDR3 sequence: CASSGQGREKLFF. The DNA for the CDR3 is TGCGCCAGCAGCGGACAGGGACGGGAAAAACTGTTTTTT.

V is TRBV27 and J is TRBJ1-2; TRBD1 matches 11 bases. Per the germline V gene, CDR1 is MNHEY and CDR2 is SMNVEV (reference sequence). There are 16 residues in the CDR3. The J segment lost 7 bases and the V segment lost 2 bases, leaving 9 bases of the junction unmatched. In nucleotides, the CDR3 is TGTGCCAGCAGTTTAATGGGGACAGGGGGTAGTAGTGGCTACACCTTC. As protein: CASSLMGTGGSSGYTF.

The gene calls are TRBV28 and TRBJ1-5; 10 bases align to TRBD1. This CDR3 region has 15 residues. The germline V gene has CDR1 MDHEN and CDR2 SYDVKM. Trimming took 3 bases from V and 6 from J; bases not matched to a gene: 5. The CDR3 region is CASSFPDRGTQPQHF. The CDR3 DNA follows: TGTGCCAGCAGTTTCCCGGACAGGGGGACTCAGCCCCAGCATTTT.

The J gene is TRBJ2-3, the V gene TRBV4-1; D remains unclear. Germline V gene sequence: CDR1 MGHRA, CDR2 YSYEKL. The CDR3 covers 15 residues. Trimming pared 4 bases from V and 0 bases from J, leaving 11 bases between. Here the CDR3 reads CASSPHGPSTDTQYF. The CDR3 DNA reads TGCGCCAGCAGCCCGCATGGGCCTAGCACAGATACGCAGTATTTT.

The genes are TRBV19 and TRBJ2-1, with D unresolved. The CDR3 has 13 residues. Trimming shortened V by 5 bases and J by 4 bases, and 9 bases separated the two germline ends. The germline CDR1 and CDR2 sequences are LNHDA and SQIVND (reference sequence). The CDR3 DNA sequence: TGTGCCAGTAGTGTAGCCTTGTACAATGAGCAGTTCTTC. The encoded protein is CASSVALYNEQFF.

The rearrangement joins TRBV5-8 to TRBJ2-1, with TRBD2 matching over 7 bases. CDR3 size: 16 residues. Trimming removed 1 base from V and 2 bases from J; junction bases left unmatched: 6. Germline V lookup: CDR1 SGHTS, CDR2 YDEGEE. The CDR3 is CASSLLGRGTYNEQFF. The CDR3 DNA is TGTGCCAGCAGCTTGTTGGGGCGGGGGACCTACAATGAGCAGTTCTTC.

The chain employs TRBV7-3 and TRBJ1-6; the D gene is possibly TRBD1 (6 bases). Trimming left V 5 bases short and J 13 bases short, with 15 bases between. The V gene's germline CDR1 is SGHTA and CDR2 FQGTGA. The CDR3 consists of 13 residues. Written as DNA, the CDR3 is TGTGCCAGCAGCGCAGACAGGTTCGCGCCCCTCCACTTT. It translates to CASSADRFAPLHF.

This clone was picked up one time. The chain uses TRBV7-3 and TRBJ1-6, with TRBD1 as a possible D gene (6 bases). This CDR3 has 13 amino acids. CDR1 and CDR2 (germline): SGHTA, FQGTGA. The V end was cut by 4 bases, the J end by 10 bases, with 11 bases between. CDR3 sequence reads: CASSSTGWSPLHF. DNA of the CDR3: TGTGCCAGCAGCTCTACAGGGTGGTCACCCCTCCACTTT.

This chain joins TRBV19 and TRBJ1-2, with D hard to call. The CDR3 length is 14 residues. Germline CDR1 reads LNHDA; CDR2 reads SQIVND (reference sequence). The V gene lost 3 bases and the J gene lost 3 bases, with 11 bases spanning the gap. This CDR3 reads CASSIHSSDYGYTF. The DNA for the CDR3 is TGTGCCAGTAGTATCCACTCCTCGGACTATGGCTACACCTTC.

The V and J genes are TRBV27 and TRBJ1-6; TRBD1 agrees at 9 bases. CDR1 and CDR2 from the germline V gene are MNHEY and SMNVEV (reference sequence). The CDR3 has 14 residues. V shed 2 bases and J 10 bases; nucleotides not matched to a gene: 3. CDR3 nucleotide sequence: TGTGCCAGCAGTTTAGGGACAGGGAGGTCACCCCTCCACTTT. It encodes CASSLGTGRSPLHF.

The chain carries TRBV6-6 and TRBJ1-3; D gene unclear. With 9 bases removed from V and 3 bases from J, the gap between germline ends came to 12 bases. CDR1 is MNHNY and CDR2 is SVGAGI in the germline V gene (reference sequence). The length of the CDR3 is 13 residues. The CDR3 sequence: CASREGLGNTIYF. Here the CDR3 DNA reads TGTGCCAGTAGAGAGGGTCTTGGAAACACCATATATTTT.

V is TRBV5-1 and J is TRBJ2-1; 11 positions agree with TRBD1. CDR1 and CDR2 from the germline V gene are SGHRS and YFSETQ. The J segment lost 8 bases and the V segment lost 3 bases, leaving 4 bases of the junction unmatched. The CDR3 is 14 residues long. The CDR3 nucleotides read TGCGCCAGCAGCTCAGGACAGGGGGCGGATGAGCAGTTCTTC. Protein sequence: CASSSGQGADEQFF.

Only one count was recorded for this clone. The gene calls are TRBV29-1 and TRBJ1-4, with D tentatively TRBD1 (5 bases). The CDR3 extends over 14 amino acids. Germline V gene data show CDR1 as SQVTM and CDR2 as ANQGSEA. Deletions cut 8 bases from V and 5 bases from J, with 18 bases between. The CDR3 reads CSYSQDTLNEKLFF. Written as DNA, the CDR3 is TGCAGCTACTCCCAGGACACGCTCAATGAAAAACTGTTTTTT.

The chain is built from TRBV7-6 and TRBJ2-2; the D gene is possibly TRBD1 (6 bases). Per germline, CDR1 SGHVS and CDR2 FNYEAQ. Trimming pared 5 bases from V and 7 bases from J, leaving 11 bases between. This CDR3 contains 13 residues. The CDR3 loop is CASSKQGVGELFF. For the CDR3, the DNA is TGTGCCAGCAGCAAACAGGGCGTCGGGGAGCTGTTTTTT.

The CDR3 here is CASSSGTGYRGSYEQYF. The CDR3 DNA is TGTGCCAGCAGCTCCGGGACAGGGTATCGCGGGAGCTACGAGCAGTACTTC. The chain joins TRBV7-9 to TRBJ2-7; 9 positions match TRBD1. Germline V gene lookup returns CDR1 SEHNR and CDR2 FQNEAQ (reference sequence). V dropped 4 bases and J dropped 3; count of bases not matched to a gene: 13. The CDR3 sequence is 17 residues long.

J is TRBJ1-1 and V is TRBV18; 10 bases align to TRBD1. Germline V gene lookup returns CDR1 KGHSH and CDR2 LQKENI. The V segment lost 5 bases and the J segment 11 bases; nucleotides outside the gene matches: 2. The CDR3 sequence is 11 residues long. In nucleotides, the CDR3 is TGTGCCAGCTCAAAGGGACAGGGGGCTTTCTTT. Translated: CASSKGQGAFF.

The chain has TRBV2 and TRBJ2-1; 8 nucleotides match TRBD2. Germline lookup yields CDR1 SNHLY and CDR2 FYNNEI. With V trimmed by 9 bases and J by 0 bases, 7 bases remained unmatched. The CDR3 totals 15 residues. The CDR3 DNA reads TGTGCCAGGTCTGAGCGGGGGAGCTCCTACAATGAGCAGTTCTTC. The encoded protein is CARSERGSSYNEQFF.

V is TRBV6-1 and J is TRBJ1-1; D is uncertain. Trimming took 5 bases from V and 3 from J, leaving 10 bases between them. Germline-derived CDR1 and CDR2 are MNHNS and SASEGT. The CDR3 extends over 13 amino acids. The CDR3 DNA is TGTGCCAGCAGTTTCCAGGTGTACACTGAAGCTTTCTTT. Its translation is CASSFQVYTEAFF.

This chain connects TRBV9 to TRBJ2-3; a possible D gene is TRBD2 (5 bases). This CDR3 is built from 13 residues. Trimming stripped 4 bases from V and 6 bases from J, with 12 bases between. Germline CDR1 reads SGDLS; CDR2 reads YYNGEE. The CDR3 protein is CASSPTSGDTQYF. In DNA, the CDR3 is TGTGCCAGCAGCCCAACCTCGGGGGATACGCAGTATTTT.

The sample holds a few counts of this clone. The V and J genes are TRBV2 and TRBJ1-2, with TRBD1 identical over 9 bases. The V and J ends lost 6 bases and 4 bases, in that order; junction bases with no gene match: 6. The CDR3 is 14 amino acids. Per the germline V gene, CDR1 is SNHLY and CDR2 is FYNNEI. CDR3 in DNA: TGTGCCAGCAGCGACTGGGACAGGGCCTATGGCTACACCTTC. Amino acids: CASSDWDRAYGYTF.